The clone carrying this T cell receptor (beta chain) appeared many times. The data stem from a study of blood T cells in healthy people across ages. Every donor gave ten milliliters of peripheral blood. Combining a sample-barcoded 5' primer with a J-beta primer mix, a second PCR ran for roughly 7 to 12 cycles. With 12 random nucleotides, a template-switch adaptor tagged each individual cDNA molecule. One entry per CDR3 protein, called by TCRdb with MiXCR from the 5' RACE reads. Here the sample spans about 800,000 distinct CDR3 sequences, about 62% being singletons. The J segment lost 3 bases and the V segment lost 1 base, leaving 2 bases of the junction unmatched. Per the germline V gene, CDR1 is DFQATT and CDR2 is SNEGSKA (reference sequence). The CDR3 contains 13 residues.

This TCR came from a man aged 25-45 years in good health. Material: blood. This rearrangement joins TRBV20-1 to TRBJ1-1, with TRBD1 identical over 7 bases. Here the CDR3 reads CSARGQGDTEAFF. The CDR3 DNA follows: TGCAGTGCTAGAGGACAGGGTGACACTGAAGCTTTCTTT.